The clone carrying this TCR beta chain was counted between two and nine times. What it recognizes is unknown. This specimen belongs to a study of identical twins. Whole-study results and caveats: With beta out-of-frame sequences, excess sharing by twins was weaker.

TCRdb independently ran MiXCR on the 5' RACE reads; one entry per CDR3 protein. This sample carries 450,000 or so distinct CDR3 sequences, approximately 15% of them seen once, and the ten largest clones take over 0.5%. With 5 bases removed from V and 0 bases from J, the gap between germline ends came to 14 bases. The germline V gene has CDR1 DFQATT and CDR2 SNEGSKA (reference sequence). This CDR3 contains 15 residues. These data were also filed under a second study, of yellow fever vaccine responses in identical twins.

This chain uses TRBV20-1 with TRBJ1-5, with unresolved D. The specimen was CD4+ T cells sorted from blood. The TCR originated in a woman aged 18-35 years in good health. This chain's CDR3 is CSASRHYGSNQPQHF. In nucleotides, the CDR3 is TGCAGTGCTTCAAGACACTACGGTAGCAATCAGCCCCAGCATTTT.